This T cell receptor (beta chain) derives from a study of CD8 T cells in ankylosing spondylitis. Scientists made TCR beta libraries using quantitative 5'-RACE with molecular barcodes. Each CDR3 protein gets one entry after TCRdb re-called the 5' RACE reads with MiXCR. This table has about 450,000 distinct CDR3 sequences, 25% to 30% appearing once. The study's findings and limits: A TCR beta motif of roughly eight highly homologous variants seemed to mark ankylosing spondylitis blood.

Worth noting for this clonotype: The antigen remains unidentified.

The CDR3 is 14 amino acids. With 3 bases removed from V and 6 bases from J, the gap between germline ends came to 12 bases. From germline, CDR1 is SEHNR and CDR2 FQNEAQ (reference sequence). This TCR derives from a male donor with ankylosing spondylitis. V gene TRBV7-9 combines with J gene TRBJ2-1, with D perhaps being TRBD1 or TRBD2 (5 bases each). The sample taken for sequencing was blood, either unsorted or a sorted T cell fraction (not recorded which). The DNA for the CDR3 is TGTGCCAGCAGCTTTGGGGGATCTGCCAATGAGCAGTTCTTC. Translating gives CASSFGGSANEQFF.